This T cell receptor (beta chain) was recovered during a study of T cells after yellow fever vaccination. Study results and limitations: Abundant clonotypes (contaminants from the bulk population) could be present in FACS-sorted repertoires. Post-booster repertoires again held most primary-vaccination clones (about 96% CD4, 75% to 90% CD8). It was the secondary response that reached its peak faster, day 5 versus 15, but it was weaker.

Unmatched junction bases numbered 4, after V lost 10 bases and J lost 0 bases. Germline CDR1 is MNHNS and CDR2 is SASEGT. The CDR3 length is 14 residues. About this clonotype itself: As yet, its antigen is unknown.

Generation of TCR cDNA used 5'RACE template switching (which added a universal primer site and UMIs). TCRdb processed the 5' RACE reads anew with MiXCR; each CDR3 protein has one entry. The table has 450,000 to 650,000 distinct CDR3 sequences, 21% seen once. The sample was PBMCs, taken roughly 23 days after the first yellow fever vaccination. The chain uses TRBV6-1 and TRBJ2-1; 9 nucleotides line up with TRBD2. This clonotype was obtained from a man aged 18 to 35 who received the YFV17D yellow fever vaccine. DNA of the CDR3: TGTGCCACCAGCGGGGGGCTCTCCTACAATGAGCAGTTCTTC. This translates into CATSGGLSYNEQFF.